The next 12 T cell receptor beta chains were all read from a single sample in a study of cytomegalovirus exposure and HLA in healthy donors. The PCR had 60 Vbeta and 13 Jbeta primers. Repertoires were generated with immunoSEQ multiplex PCR, while TCRdb's copy carries only in-frame clones and drops some. The sample carries under 200,000 clones, approximately 86% recorded once. The material sequenced was PBMCs. Receptors originate from a woman younger than 35 in good health and CMV-seronegative.

The rearrangement uses TRBV2 and TRBJ2-5; 11 positions match TRBD2. CDR3 length: 16 amino acids. CDR1 and CDR2 from the germline V gene are SNHLY and FYNNEI. V was clipped by 7 bases and J by 2 bases; unmatched bases: 9. The CDR3, as DNA: TGTGCCAGCAACGGACTAGCGGGCGTCTATCAAGAGACCCAGTACTTC. Amino acids: CASNGLAGVYQETQYF.

The V gene is TRBV15, the J gene TRBJ2-3, with D tentatively TRBD1 (6 bases). Trimming removed 3 bases at V and 0 bases at J, with 10 bases between. This CDR3 spans 15 amino acids. CDR1 is LNHNV, CDR2 YYDKDF, per germline (reference sequence). CDR3 DNA sequence: TGTGCCACCAGCAGGCAGGGGTATAGCACAGATACGCAGTATTTT. Translation gives CATSRQGYSTDTQYF.

The V gene is TRBV7-8, the J gene TRBJ1-1; D call uncertain. The CDR3 extends over 17 amino acids. The V and J ends lost 1 base and 2 bases respectively, with 17 bases between them. CDR1 is SGHVS and CDR2 is FQNEAQ in the germline V gene. CDR3 residues: CASSLVAGSAGNTEAFF. The CDR3 DNA follows: TGTGCCAGCAGCTTAGTCGCGGGTTCGGCTGGTAACACTGAAGCTTTCTTT. Full variable domain (rest looked up from reference TRBV7-8 and TRBJ1-1): GAGVSQSPRYKVAKRGQDVALRCDPISGHVSLFWYQQALGQGPEFLTYFQNEAQLDKSGLPSDRFFAERPEGSVSTLKIQRTQQEDSAVYLCASSLVAGSAGNTEAFFGQGTRLTVV.

The CDR3 DNA follows: TGTGCCAGCAGGGAACTAGCGGGAGGTCGGTACGAGCAGTACTTC. It specifies CASRELAGGRYEQYF. V gene TRBV27 combines with J gene TRBJ2-7, with 12 nucleotides matching TRBD2. V lost 6 bases to trimming and J lost 4 bases; unmatched junction nucleotides: 7. Germline CDR1 and CDR2: MNHEY and SMNVEV (reference sequence). This CDR3 has 15 amino acids.

The rearrangement uses TRBV28 and TRBJ1-2, with TRBD1 as a possible D gene (5 bases). CDR1 MDHEN and CDR2 SYDVKM come from the germline V gene. Trimming cost V 2 bases and J 4 bases, with 17 bases left between them. This CDR3 comprises 16 residues. The DNA of the CDR3 is TGTGCCAGCAGTTTAGTTGACCCAGGGCAGGGCTATGGCTACACCTTC. Its translation: CASSLVDPGQGYGYTF.

The J gene is TRBJ2-5, the V gene TRBV30; D possibly corresponds to TRBD2 (5 bases). The CDR3 has 15 residues. CDR1 and CDR2 from the germline V gene are GTSNPN and SVGIG (reference sequence). V lost 2 bases, J lost 4 bases, and 17 bases lay in between. The CDR3 DNA reads as TGTGCCTGGAGTAGGCTAGCCGAAGTTTCAGAGACCCAGTACTTC. This codes for CAWSRLAEVSETQYF.

The chain uses TRBV7-2 and TRBJ1-3, with D possibly being TRBD1 (5 bases). The V gene lost 4 bases and the J gene lost 4 bases, with 14 bases spanning the gap. The V gene's germline CDR1 is SGHTA and CDR2 FQGNSA. The CDR3 has 15 amino acids. The DNA for the CDR3 is TGTGCCAGCAGCTACGTGGGGGGAGCCGGAAACACCATATATTTT. It translates to CASSYVGGAGNTIYF.

V gene TRBV5-1 combines with J gene TRBJ1-1, with D possibly TRBD1 on 6 matching bases. The CDR3 is 16 amino acids. CDR1 and CDR2 (germline): SGHRS, YFSETQ. Trimming removed 1 base at V and 2 bases at J, with 15 bases between. The CDR3 coding sequence is TGCGCCAGCAGCTTGCAAGTCCGACAGGCCAACACTGAAGCTTTCTTT. Translation gives CASSLQVRQANTEAFF.

The CDR3 here is CASSPLSGSDEQYF. DNA for the CDR3: TGTGCCAGCAGTCCCTTATCGGGAAGCGACGAGCAGTACTTC. This chain uses TRBV6-5 with TRBJ2-7, with D maybe TRBD2 (5 bases). CDR1 and CDR2 (germline): MNHEY, SVGAGI. Between the trimmed V and J ends, which lost 5 bases and 5 bases, there was a span of 16 bases. The CDR3 loop spans 14 amino acids.

The chain carries TRBV10-2 and TRBJ2-3; D possibly corresponds to TRBD1 (6 bases). The length of the CDR3 is 16 residues. The germline gives CDR1 WSHSY, CDR2 SAAADI. Trimming shortened V by 3 bases and J by 1 base, and 14 bases separated the two germline ends. In DNA, the CDR3 is TGCGCCAGCAGTGATAGGTCGCCAGGGGGCACAGATACGCAGTATTTT. The encoded protein is CASSDRSPGGTDTQYF.

The chain employs TRBV19 and TRBJ1-5; 7 bases match TRBD1. CDR3 length: 14 residues. Germline V lookup: CDR1 LNHDA, CDR2 SQIVND (reference sequence). The junction had 6 bases not matched to a gene; V was cut back by 5 bases and J by 5 bases. The CDR3 sequence is CASSGRQGDQPQHF. DNA for the CDR3: TGTGCCAGTAGTGGGCGACAGGGAGATCAGCCCCAGCATTTT.

This chain links TRBV6-1 with TRBJ2-7, with D hard to call. Looked up from germline, CDR1 is MNHNS and CDR2 is SASEGT. The CDR3 has 14 amino acids. Trimming left V 2 bases short and J 2 bases short, with 10 bases between. CDR3 sequence (DNA): TGTGCCAGCAGTGAATATGAAGCTCCCTACGAGCAGTACTTC. Translated: CASSEYEAPYEQYF.